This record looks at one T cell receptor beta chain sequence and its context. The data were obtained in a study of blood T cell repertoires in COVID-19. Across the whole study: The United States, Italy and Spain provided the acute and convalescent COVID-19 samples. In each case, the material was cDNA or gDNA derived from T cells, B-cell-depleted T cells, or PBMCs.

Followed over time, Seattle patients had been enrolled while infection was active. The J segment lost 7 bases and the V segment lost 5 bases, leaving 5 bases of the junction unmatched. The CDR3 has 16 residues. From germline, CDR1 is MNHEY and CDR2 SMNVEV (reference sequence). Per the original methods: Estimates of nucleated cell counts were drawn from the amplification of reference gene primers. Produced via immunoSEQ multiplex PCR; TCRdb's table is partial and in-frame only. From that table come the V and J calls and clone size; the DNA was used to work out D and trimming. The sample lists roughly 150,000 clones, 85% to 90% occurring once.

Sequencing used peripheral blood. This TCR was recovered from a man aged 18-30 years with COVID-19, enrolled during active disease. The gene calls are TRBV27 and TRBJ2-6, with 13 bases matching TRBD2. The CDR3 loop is CASSPPGLAGANVLTF. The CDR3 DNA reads TGTGCCAGCAGTCCCCCGGGACTAGCGGGAGCCAACGTCCTGACTTTC.